Given below is one T cell receptor beta chain in context. Its antigen is unidentified. Per germline, CDR1 GTSNPN and CDR2 SVGIG (reference sequence). The length of the CDR3 is 15 residues. The V gene lost 7 bases and the J gene lost 7 bases, with 23 bases spanning the gap. This record comes from a study of CD8+ T cells in alopecia areata. Broader study findings: Affected lesional scalp, above all in alopecia totalis/universalis, was more clonal than normal scalp. Patients showed less clear TCR sequence sharing than mice, possibly partly because of HLA diversity.

Sorting of PBMCs yielded the CD4+ and CD8+ T cells. cDNA reverse transcribed from extracted RNA served as the sequencing template. TCRdb's table, derived via immunoSEQ multiplex PCR, lists solely in-frame clones and lacks some. The sample lists about 140,000 clones; around 55% were seen once. The TCR comes from a human donor in good health. Source material: CD4+ T cells sorted from blood. The J gene is TRBJ2-1, the V gene TRBV30, with a tentative D call TRBD2 (7 bases). The CDR3 bases are TGTGCCTTCGGGGGGCGCGGGAGACTGCTAAATGAGCAGTTCTTC. Translation: CAFGGRGRLLNEQFF.